One T cell receptor (beta chain) is described in this entry. Its target is not known. CDR3 size: 15 residues. Trimming took 6 bases from V and 1 from J, leaving 16 bases between them. The germline V gene has CDR1 MNHEY and CDR2 SVGAGI. Data came from immunoSEQ multiplex PCR; TCRdb stores just in-frame clones and leaves some out. The table records approximately 60,000 clones, about four fifths of them present only once. The data were taken from a study of vaccination effects on CD4 cells after COVID-19. Study results and caveats: The study found marked clonal contraction of infection- and vaccine-induced clones late after vaccination. Healthy vaccinees showed cross-reactivity with common cold coronaviruses in only 1 of 255 vaccine-induced clones.

A roughly 10-day culture period preceded the isolation of CD4+ T cells. Two-dose vaccination with either BNT162b2 or mRNA-1273 was given to the participants. No vaccinee had earlier SARS-CoV-2 infection, and nucleocapsid antibodies were negative. The chain is built from TRBV6-5 and TRBJ2-7; D not resolved. The TCR sequence derives from a human donor who received a COVID-19 vaccine. Specimen: CD4+ T cells from PBMCs cultured without peptide, collected after COVID-19 vaccination. The chain's CDR3 is CASRKERGDSYEQYF. The CDR3 coding sequence is TGTGCCAGCAGGAAGGAGAGAGGAGATTCCTACGAGCAGTACTTC.